The rows below give T cell receptor beta chains drawn from one sample of a study of T-cell reconstitution after alpha-beta-depleted transplantation in children. MiXCR, run by TCRdb on the PCR reads, gives a single entry per CDR3 protein. The table lists approximately 340,000 distinct CDR3 sequences, approximately 10% of them singletons. The source was PBMCs from the stem cell graft donor, collected from the stem cell graft. These receptors were taken from a human donor who donated a stem cell graft to a child with acute lymphoblastic leukemia. Both conserved end residues are part of each CDR3. Fields, in order: clone size, V gene, J gene, D gene, CDR3 protein, CDR3 DNA. D genes are given only for firm matches. Rows may omit the clone size; those that give it use once, few, many or a size class.

.	TRBV7-6	TRBJ2-1	.	CASSLAPQSNEQFF	TGTGCCAGCAGCTTAGCCCCACAATCCAATGAGCAGTTCTTC
.	TRBV7-9	TRBJ2-2	.	CASSLTPVPEPTGELFF	TGTGCCAGCAGCTTAACCCCCGTGCCAGAACCCACCGGGGAGCTGTTTTTT
few	TRBV15	TRBJ2-1	TRBD1	CATSRHRGDRSYNEQFF	TGTGCCACCAGCAGGCACCGCGGGGACAGGAGCTACAATGAGCAGTTCTTC
.	TRBV7-3	TRBJ2-3	TRBD2	CASGEGLAGDTQYF	TGTGCCAGCGGGGAGGGACTAGCGGGAGATACGCAGTATTTT
.	TRBV11-1	TRBJ2-1	TRBD2	CASSSLREALHGSYNEQFF	TGTGCCAGCAGCTCCCTGCGGGAGGCCCTTCATGGCTCCTACAATGAGCAGTTCTTC
.	TRBV12-3/TRBV12-4	TRBJ1-4	.	CASKVKFGEKLFF	TGTGCCAGCAAGGTCAAATTCGGGGAAAAACTGTTTTTT
.	TRBV12-3/TRBV12-4	TRBJ2-7	.	CASRRAPGYEQYF	TGTGCCAGCAGGAGAGCGCCGGGGTACGAGCAGTACTTC
many	TRBV7-8	TRBJ2-1	TRBD2	CASSLAKREGANEQFF	TGTGCCAGCAGCTTAGCTAAGCGGGAGGGCGCCAATGAGCAGTTCTTC
few	TRBV6-5	TRBJ1-5	.	CASSSTHQGQPQHF	TGTGCCAGCAGTTCTACTCATCAGGGTCAGCCCCAGCATTTT
.	TRBV29-1	TRBJ2-7	TRBD1	CSVARGQGAYEQYF	TGCAGCGTTGCGAGGGGACAGGGAGCCTACGAGCAGTACTTC
.	TRBV14	TRBJ2-7	.	CASSQSDWAEQYF	TGTGCCAGCAGCCAATCTGACTGGGCCGAGCAGTACTTC